A single sample gave rise to the 27 T cell receptor beta chains below, sequenced in a study of response to subunit inactivated influenza vaccine. TCRdb processed the RT-PCR reads anew with MiXCR; each CDR3 protein has one entry. The profile covers 700,000 to 800,000 distinct CDR3 sequences, with around 18% appearing a single time and 9.5% to 13% taken by the ten largest. Sequencing was performed on PBMCs from blood, taken roughly 5 days after vaccination. Every receptor here comes from a man in his fifties or sixties who received an inactivated influenza vaccine.

This clonotype turned up a few times. The chain combines TRBV20-1 with TRBJ1-5; D gene unclear. This CDR3 spans 13 amino acids. Germline loops: CDR1 DFQATT, CDR2 SNEGSKA (reference sequence). Deletions cut 1 base from V and 4 bases from J, with 8 bases between. The CDR3, as DNA: TGCAGTGCTAGAGTAGGACTGAATCAGCCCCAGCATTTT. This encodes CSARVGLNQPQHF.

A few counts support this clonotype. V is TRBV7-6 and J is TRBJ2-3, with D perhaps TRBD2 (6 bases). Trimming shortened V by 1 base and J by 5 bases, and 10 bases separated the two germline ends. The CDR3 spans 14 residues. CDR1 SGHVS and CDR2 FNYEAQ come from the germline V gene. CDR3 residues: CASSLGGVKDTQYF. Here the CDR3 DNA reads TGTGCCAGCAGCTTAGGGGGGGTCAAAGATACGCAGTATTTT.

This clonotype was recorded at least ten times. Its ends do not fully match the called genes, so a read error is possible. The chain recombines TRBV5-1 with TRBJ2-6; D gene unclear. CDR1 and CDR2 from the germline V gene are SGHRS and YFSETQ. The CDR3 is 15 residues long. The CDR3 spells CASSSQGSGANVLTF. CDR3 nucleotides: TGTGCCAGCAGCTCTCAAGGCTCTGGGGCCAACGTCCTGACTTTC.

The rearrangement links TRBV28 to TRBJ1-2; 11 bases are shared with TRBD1. In germline, CDR1 is MDHEN, CDR2 SYDVKM. This CDR3 has 14 residues. Trimming took 9 bases from V and 3 from J; bases not matched to a gene: 6. The CDR3 here is CASTRTGGDYGYTF. The CDR3 bases are TGTGCCAGTACGCGGACAGGGGGCGACTATGGCTACACCTTC.

This clonotype was counted only a few times. This chain uses TRBV28 with TRBJ2-7; no clear D gene. Germline values: CDR1 MDHEN, CDR2 SYDVKM. The CDR3 runs 12 residues. Trimming took 4 bases from V and 5 from J, leaving 9 bases between them. The DNA of the CDR3 is TGTGCCAGCAGTTCGGGTTGGGACGAGCAGTACTTC. Translation gives CASSSGWDEQYF.

The chain is built from TRBV20-1 and TRBJ1-2, with a possible D match to TRBD1 (6 bases). Germline-derived CDR1 and CDR2 are DFQATT and SNEGSKA (reference sequence). V was shortened by 5 bases and J by 4 bases, with 17 bases between the two germline ends. This CDR3 comprises 14 residues. DNA for the CDR3: TGCAGTGCTTCACCCGGACAGAGAAGCTATGGCTACACCTTC. It is translated as CSASPGQRSYGYTF.

This clonotype was found many times. The chain joins TRBV4-3 to TRBJ2-3; D is unresolved. Germline CDR1 and CDR2: LGHNA and YSLEER. With 0 bases removed from V and 0 bases from J, the gap between germline ends came to 7 bases. The CDR3 spans 15 residues. The CDR3 loop reads CASSQDRLSTDTQYF. CDR3 in DNA: TGCGCCAGCAGCCAAGACAGGTTGAGCACAGATACGCAGTATTTT.

V and J are TRBV11-2 and TRBJ2-3; TRBD2 matches at 9 bases. Trimming at V came to 3 bases and at J to 7 bases, leaving 17 bases not matched to a gene. The CDR3 sequence is 18 residues long. Germline CDR1 is SGHAT and CDR2 is FQNNGV. The CDR3 loop is CASSFKRTSGHSHNTQYF. CDR3 nucleotides: TGTGCCAGCAGCTTCAAACGAACTAGCGGGCATAGCCATAATACGCAGTATTTT.

This chain links TRBV11-1 with TRBJ2-1; unclear D gene. The CDR3 runs 14 residues. V lost 5 bases, J lost 3 bases, and 11 bases lay in between. Germline V CDR1 and CDR2: SGHAT, FQDESV (reference sequence). CDR3 sequence: CASSLGRNYNEQFF. The CDR3 DNA reads TGTGCCAGCAGCCTCGGACGGAACTACAATGAGCAGTTCTTC.

This sequence joins TRBV6-2 or TRBV6-3 and TRBJ2-1; tentatively, D is TRBD2 (5 bases). This CDR3 has 12 residues. V dropped 1 base and J dropped 7 bases, with 5 bases sitting between them. Germline V gene lookup returns CDR1 MNHEY and CDR2 SVGEGT. CDR3 sequence reads: CASSYWRNEQFF. As DNA, the CDR3 is TGTGCCAGCAGTTACTGGAGGAATGAGCAGTTCTTC.

The CDR3 loop reads CASSSIFMDTQYF. The CDR3 DNA reads TGTGCCAGCAGCTCGATCTTTATGGATACGCAGTATTTT. The rearrangement joins TRBV11-2 to TRBJ2-3, with D unresolved. This CDR3 contains 13 residues. Trimming took off 4 bases at V and 6 bases at J, with 11 bases between the two ends. The germline CDR1 and CDR2 sequences are SGHAT and FQNNGV.

This clonotype appeared a few times. The chain employs TRBV21-1 and TRBJ1-6. TRBV21-1 constitutes a pseudogene. The CDR3 length is 16 residues. The CDR3 protein is CASSKARSSYNSPLHF. The CDR3 DNA is TGTGCCAGCAGCAAAGCCCGGAGCTCCTATAATTCACCCCTCCACTTT.

This clonotype was seen a few times. V usage is TRBV11-2 and J usage is TRBJ1-5, with no clear D. CDR3 length equals 8 residues. Trimming stripped 7 bases from V and 15 bases from J, with 7 bases between. In germline, CDR1 is SGHAT, CDR2 FQNNGV. The CDR3 sequence: CASTEGHF. DNA of the CDR3: TGTGCCAGCACCGAAGGGCATTTT.

The V gene is TRBV12-3 or TRBV12-4, the J gene TRBJ1-1; TRBD1 might be the D (5 bases). Trimming removed 4 bases at V and 4 bases at J, with 10 bases between. This CDR3 contains 13 residues. The chain's CDR3 is CASSSQVSTEAFF. The CDR3 DNA follows: TGTGCCAGCAGTTCACAGGTTTCCACTGAAGCTTTCTTT.

This clonotype was counted a few times. The chain is built from TRBV7-8 and TRBJ2-1; D uncertain. The CDR3 runs to 14 residues. Germline CDR1 SGHVS, CDR2 FQNEAQ. Trimming shortened V by 3 bases and J by 5 bases, and 11 bases separated the two germline ends. CDR3 protein: CASSFLGRNNEQFF. In nucleotides, the CDR3 is TGTGCCAGCAGCTTTCTAGGCAGGAACAATGAGCAGTTCTTC.

This clonotype was seen many times. The CDR3 region is CASNTPTGDYEQYF. The DNA of the CDR3 is TGTGCCAGCAACACACCGACAGGTGATTACGAGCAGTACTTC. The rearrangement links TRBV7-9 to TRBJ2-7; perhaps TRBD1 as D (6 bases). The V gene lost 7 bases and the J gene lost 4 bases, with 17 bases spanning the gap. Germline V lookup: CDR1 SEHNR, CDR2 FQNEAQ (reference sequence). This CDR3 has 14 amino acids.

The chain links TRBV20-1 to TRBJ2-5; 8 bases fit TRBD1. Germline V gene data show CDR1 as DFQATT and CDR2 as SNEGSKA (reference sequence). The CDR3 contains 13 residues. V trimming: 5 bases; J trimming: 1 base; junction bases outside the gene matches: 3. The DNA for the CDR3 is TGCAGTGCTCTTGGGACAGGCCAAGAGACCCAGTACTTC. This codes for CSALGTGQETQYF.

This clonotype was counted at least ten times. The rearrangement uses TRBV29-1 and TRBJ2-3; 7 nucleotides align to TRBD1. CDR3 length equals 15 residues. V was clipped by 0 bases and J by 1 base; unmatched bases: 4. Germline V gene lookup returns CDR1 SQVTM and CDR2 ANQGSEA. CDR3 amino acids: CSVEDKGAGTDTQYF. The CDR3 region has the DNA TGCAGCGTTGAAGATAAGGGGGCAGGCACAGATACGCAGTATTTT.

The chain uses TRBV20-1 and TRBJ2-4; D is perhaps TRBD1 or TRBD2 (5 bases each). This CDR3 spans 16 amino acids. The V gene's germline CDR1 is DFQATT and CDR2 SNEGSKA (reference sequence). Trimming took 1 base from V and 0 from J, leaving 13 bases between them. Here the CDR3 reads CSARVPRDLAKNIQYF. CDR3 nucleotides: TGCAGTGCTAGAGTCCCCCGGGACCTAGCCAAAAACATTCAGTACTTC.

The CDR3 spells CAISQGGTYNEQFF. In nucleotides, the CDR3 is TGTGCCATCAGCCAGGGGGGGACCTACAATGAGCAGTTCTTC. This chain connects TRBV10-3 to TRBJ2-1, with D perhaps TRBD1 or TRBD2 (7 bases each). Germline V gives CDR1 ENHRY, CDR2 SYGVKD. Deletions cut 6 bases from V and 2 bases from J, with 11 bases between. CDR3 length equals 14 residues.

This clonotype has only a few counts. J is TRBJ2-2 and V is TRBV7-6; 9 bases agree with TRBD1. V lost 1 base and J lost 2; bases outside the gene matches: 2. The CDR3 is 16 amino acids. The germline gives CDR1 SGHVS, CDR2 FNYEAQ. CDR3: CASSLETGGNTGELFF. The CDR3 nucleotides are TGTGCCAGCAGCTTAGAGACAGGGGGAAACACCGGGGAGCTGTTTTTT.

This clonotype showed up just a few times. The chain has TRBV20-1 and TRBJ1-1; 7 bases map to TRBD1. With V trimmed by 8 bases and J by 1 base, 4 bases remained unmatched. This CDR3 has 12 residues. Germline lookup yields CDR1 DFQATT and CDR2 SNEGSKA (reference sequence). As DNA, the CDR3 is TGCAGTATTGACAGGGAGAACACTGAAGCTTTCTTT. Translated: CSIDRENTEAFF.

This clonotype was picked up many times. The CDR3 region has the DNA TGTGCCAGCAGCACGATGAATGAGCAGTTCTTC. Its translation: CASSTMNEQFF. V is TRBV6-6 and J is TRBJ2-1; D is uncertain. Trimming stripped 6 bases from V and 7 bases from J, with 7 bases between. Germline-derived CDR1 and CDR2 are MNHNY and SVGAGI (reference sequence). The CDR3 has 11 amino acids.

The rearrangement links TRBV7-9 to TRBJ2-7; 10 positions agree with TRBD1. Germline loops: CDR1 SEHNR, CDR2 FQNEAQ (reference sequence). With 4 bases clipped from V and 4 bases from J, the junction kept 13 bases outside the gene matches. This CDR3 is 17 amino acids long. The CDR3 protein is CASSSPYRGQGVYEQYF. For the CDR3, the DNA is TGTGCCAGCAGCTCACCGTATAGAGGACAGGGGGTTTACGAGCAGTACTTC.

The gene calls are TRBV28 and TRBJ2-2; tentatively, D is TRBD1 (5 bases). CDR1 and CDR2 from the germline V gene are MDHEN and SYDVKM. CDR3 length: 17 residues. Trimming took 5 bases from V and 6 from J, leaving 22 bases between them. The CDR3 coding sequence is TGTGCCAGCAGTCCCCGGGCAGGGAAATATGAGTCCGGGGAGCTGTTTTTT. Encoded protein: CASSPRAGKYESGELFF.

This clonotype was seen at least ten times. The chain employs TRBV7-9 and TRBJ2-1, with D possibly matching TRBD2 (5 bases). This CDR3 has 15 amino acids. Germline V gives CDR1 SEHNR, CDR2 FQNEAQ (reference sequence). V was trimmed by 5 bases and J by 0 bases, leaving 11 bases between them. The CDR3 here is CASSPQRSSYNEQFF. The CDR3 DNA is TGTGCCAGCAGCCCTCAGCGGAGCTCCTACAATGAGCAGTTCTTC. Supplemented by reference TRBV7-9 and TRBJ2-1, the full variable domain reads DTGVSQNPRHKITKRGQNVTFRCDPISEHNRLYWYRQTLGQGPEFLTYFQNEAQLEKSRLLSDRFSAERPKGSFSTLEIQRTEQGDSAMYLCASSPQRSSYNEQFFGPGTRLTVL.

This clonotype was detected ten times or more. This chain uses TRBV6-1 with TRBJ2-1; tentatively, D is TRBD2 (6 bases). This CDR3 is built from 17 residues. The V gene lost 6 bases and the J gene lost 0 bases, with 18 bases spanning the gap. Germline CDR1 and CDR2: MNHNS and SASEGT. CDR3: CASRPRTSFYSYNEQFF. In DNA form, the CDR3 reads TGTGCCAGCAGGCCACGAACTAGCTTCTACTCCTACAATGAGCAGTTCTTC.